A single sample is the source of the 24 T cell receptor beta chains below, sequenced in a study of monozygotic twins with inflammatory bowel disease. Using the 5' RACE reads, TCRdb records one entry per CDR3 protein without DNA. In all, the sample yields 150,000 to 200,000 distinct CDR3 sequences. What was sequenced was blood. Receptors were obtained from a human donor with ulcerative colitis or Crohn's disease, or a healthy co-twin of an affected twin (not recorded which).

CDR3 in amino acids: CASSQSVGMAKNIQYF. This chain joins TRBV3-1 and TRBJ2-4. The germline V gene encodes CDR1 LGHDT and CDR2 YNNKEL (reference sequence). This CDR3 region has 16 residues.

The chain joins TRBV12-3 or TRBV12-4 to TRBJ2-7; TCRdb calls TRBD1, which cannot be checked without DNA. The CDR3 loop spans 13 amino acids. CDR3 region: CASRRTGERFRYF.

The chain combines TRBV5-1 with TRBJ2-7; TCRdb's D call of TRBD2 is untestable without DNA. In germline, CDR1 is SGHRS, CDR2 YFSETQ. The length of the CDR3 is 19 residues. The CDR3 protein is CASSFMVASGTINSYEQYF.

The genes are TRBV7-9 and TRBJ1-2; TCRdb picks TRBD1, but there is no DNA to check that call. The length of the CDR3 is 16 residues. Germline V gives CDR1 SEHNR, CDR2 FQNEAQ (reference sequence). The CDR3 region is CASSLGPDSSLYGYTF.

The V and J genes are TRBV2 and TRBJ1-4; the D call of TRBD1 rests on TCRdb alone, since no DNA is present to check it. The CDR3 is made up of 14 amino acids. The germline V gene has CDR1 SNHLY and CDR2 FYNNEI. The chain's CDR3 is CASSVQGGREKLFF.

The chain carries TRBV28 and TRBJ2-7; TCRdb's D gene call, TRBD1, goes unchecked for lack of DNA. The CDR3 loop spans 14 amino acids. Germline assignment: CDR1 MDHEN and CDR2 SYDVKM. CDR3 sequence: CASSWTGDSYEQYF.

The J gene is TRBJ2-3, the V gene TRBV6-1; TCRdb lists TRBD1, though no DNA is available to test this call. The germline V gene encodes CDR1 MNHNS and CDR2 SASEGT. There are 15 residues in the CDR3. CDR3 in amino acids: CASSTYRGSTDTQYF.

This chain connects TRBV10-2 to TRBJ2-3. Germline lookup yields CDR1 WSHSY and CDR2 SAAADI. This CDR3 has 12 residues. CDR3 residues: CASSEGTDTQYF.

The chain couples TRBV3-1 to TRBJ2-3; lacking DNA, the TRBD1 call made by TCRdb goes unchecked. Germline loops: CDR1 LGHDT, CDR2 YNNKEL (reference sequence). The CDR3 runs 16 residues. The CDR3 region is CASSQTTGPSTDTQYF.

V gene TRBV3-1 combines with J gene TRBJ2-5; TCRdb indicates TRBD2, and absent DNA this call remains unverified. CDR3 length: 16 amino acids. Germline CDR1 reads LGHDT; CDR2 reads YNNKEL (reference sequence). CDR3 loop: CASSLVWDTLGETQYF.

The V gene is TRBV5-1, the J gene TRBJ2-2; TCRdb's D call, TRBD1, is unchecked because there is no DNA. The CDR3 spans 16 residues. Per the germline V gene, CDR1 is SGHRS and CDR2 is YFSETQ. CDR3 protein: CASSLSGSANTGELFF.

The gene calls are TRBV5-4 and TRBJ1-2; there is no DNA to check the TCRdb D call of TRBD1. The V gene's germline CDR1 is SGHNT and CDR2 YYREEE (reference sequence). CDR3 length equals 14 residues. The chain's CDR3 is CASSLGTGAGGYTF.

V and J are TRBV12-3 or TRBV12-4 and TRBJ1-5; TCRdb indicates TRBD1, and absent DNA this call remains unverified. This CDR3 comprises 19 residues. The CDR3 is CASSLGGQLTRDSNQPQHF.

CDR3 residues: CSVRRTVNTEAFF. The J gene is TRBJ1-1, the V gene TRBV29-1. The germline gives CDR1 SQVTM, CDR2 ANQGSEA. This CDR3 has 13 amino acids.

The CDR3 protein is CASSQEGGRDTGELFF. The genes are TRBV4-3 and TRBJ2-2; TCRdb designates TRBD2, a call that cannot be tested without DNA. Per the germline V gene, CDR1 is LGHNA and CDR2 is YSLEER. There are 16 residues in the CDR3.

The chain uses TRBV6-5 and TRBJ2-5; TCRdb reports TRBD1, a call that lacks DNA to check it against. Looked up from germline, CDR1 is MNHEY and CDR2 is SVGAGI. The CDR3 length is 14 residues. The CDR3 loop reads CASSLTGGGETQYF.

The J gene is TRBJ2-7, the V gene TRBV28; no DNA is available, so the TRBD1 call from TCRdb remains unchecked. CDR1 is MDHEN and CDR2 is SYDVKM in the germline V gene. The CDR3 has 15 residues. The CDR3: CASSTTGRNSYEQYF.

V usage is TRBV2 and J usage is TRBJ1-1; the D call from TCRdb, TRBD1, cannot be confirmed without DNA. CDR3 size: 15 residues. Germline lookup yields CDR1 SNHLY and CDR2 FYNNEI. CDR3 sequence reads: CASSEYWGRGTEAFF.

The chain combines TRBV5-1 with TRBJ2-2. The germline V gene has CDR1 SGHRS and CDR2 YFSETQ. The CDR3 contains 15 residues. The CDR3 sequence: CASIWDSPNTGELFF.

The chain couples TRBV10-3 to TRBJ1-3; TCRdb returns TRBD1, unconfirmable since there is no DNA. This CDR3 is 15 amino acids long. Per the germline V gene, CDR1 is ENHRY and CDR2 is SYGVKD. This CDR3 reads CAITPTASSGNTIYF.

This sequence joins TRBV20-1 and TRBJ1-1; TCRdb's D gene call, TRBD1, goes unchecked for lack of DNA. CDR3 size: 12 residues. Per germline, CDR1 DFQATT and CDR2 SNEGSKA (reference sequence). The CDR3 sequence is CSARVQGGEAFF.

The gene calls are TRBV20-1 and TRBJ2-1; TCRdb reports TRBD1, a call that lacks DNA to check it against. This CDR3 is built from 16 residues. CDR1 and CDR2 (germline): DFQATT, SNEGSKA (reference sequence). The CDR3 here is CSAPIGRGGFYNEQFF.

The rearrangement uses TRBV27 and TRBJ2-3; no DNA is available, so the TRBD2 call from TCRdb remains unchecked. The CDR3 totals 15 residues. Germline V gene sequence: CDR1 MNHEY, CDR2 SMNVEV (reference sequence). The CDR3 here is CASSLWDSSTDMQYF.

The chain is built from TRBV7-2 and TRBJ2-5. Germline V gives CDR1 SGHTA, CDR2 FQGNSA. There are 11 residues in the CDR3. The chain's CDR3 is CAGGLGETQYF. The variable domain in full, with the rest retrieved from reference TRBV7-2 and TRBJ2-5, is GAGVSQSPSNKVTEKGKDVELRCDPISGHTALYWYRQSLGQGLEFLIYFQGNSAPDKSGLPSDRFSAERTGGSVSTLTIQRTQQEDSAVYLCAGGLGETQYFGPGTRLLVL.